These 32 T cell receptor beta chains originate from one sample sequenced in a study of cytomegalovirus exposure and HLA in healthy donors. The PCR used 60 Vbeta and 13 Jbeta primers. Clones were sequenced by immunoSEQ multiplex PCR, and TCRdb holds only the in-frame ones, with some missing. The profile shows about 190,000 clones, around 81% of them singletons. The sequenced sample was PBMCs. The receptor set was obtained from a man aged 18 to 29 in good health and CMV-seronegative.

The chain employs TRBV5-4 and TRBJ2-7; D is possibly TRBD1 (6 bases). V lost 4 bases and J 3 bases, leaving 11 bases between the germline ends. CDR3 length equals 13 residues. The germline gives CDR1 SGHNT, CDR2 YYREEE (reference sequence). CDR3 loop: CASSPSTGYEQYF. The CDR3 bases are TGTGCCAGCAGCCCTTCGACAGGCTACGAGCAGTACTTC.

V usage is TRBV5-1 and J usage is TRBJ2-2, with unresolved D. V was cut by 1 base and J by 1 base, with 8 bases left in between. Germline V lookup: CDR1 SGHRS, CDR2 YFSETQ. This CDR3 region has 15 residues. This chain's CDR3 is CASSLTARNTGELFF. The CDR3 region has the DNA TGCGCCAGCAGCTTGACAGCTCGGAACACCGGGGAGCTGTTTTTT.

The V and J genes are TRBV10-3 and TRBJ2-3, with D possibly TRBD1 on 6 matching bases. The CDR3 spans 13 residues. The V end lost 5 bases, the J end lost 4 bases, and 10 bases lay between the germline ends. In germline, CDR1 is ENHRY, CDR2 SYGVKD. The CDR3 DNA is TGTGCCATCAGTCTTACAGGGCCAGATACGCAGTATTTT. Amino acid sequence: CAISLTGPDTQYF.

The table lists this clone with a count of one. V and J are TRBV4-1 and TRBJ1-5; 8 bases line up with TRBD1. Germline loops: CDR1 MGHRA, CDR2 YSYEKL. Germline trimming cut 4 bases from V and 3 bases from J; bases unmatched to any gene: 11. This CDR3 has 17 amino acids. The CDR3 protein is CASSRNSGQANNQPQHF. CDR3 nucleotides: TGCGCCAGCAGCCGAAATTCGGGACAGGCGAACAATCAGCCCCAGCATTTT.

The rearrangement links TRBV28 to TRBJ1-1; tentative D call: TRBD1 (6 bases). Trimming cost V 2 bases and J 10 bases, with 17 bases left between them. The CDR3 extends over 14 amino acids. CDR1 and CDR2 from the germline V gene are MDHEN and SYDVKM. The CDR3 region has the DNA TGTGCCAGCAGTTTACCCCCAGGGGTAGGACGAGCTTTCTTT. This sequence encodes CASSLPPGVGRAFF.

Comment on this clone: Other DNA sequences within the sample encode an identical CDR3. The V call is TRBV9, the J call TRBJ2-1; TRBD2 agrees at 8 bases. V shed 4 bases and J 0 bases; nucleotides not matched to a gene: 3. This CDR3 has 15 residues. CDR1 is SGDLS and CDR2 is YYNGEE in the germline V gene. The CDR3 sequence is CASSTSGSSYNEQFF. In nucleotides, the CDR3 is TGTGCCAGCAGCACCAGCGGGAGCTCCTACAATGAGCAGTTCTTC.

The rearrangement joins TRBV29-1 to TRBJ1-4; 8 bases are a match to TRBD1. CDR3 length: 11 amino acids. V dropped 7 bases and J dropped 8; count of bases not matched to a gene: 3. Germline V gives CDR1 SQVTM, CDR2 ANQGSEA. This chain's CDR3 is CSAGQGEKLFF. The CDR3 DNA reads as TGCAGCGCTGGACAGGGCGAAAAACTGTTTTTT.

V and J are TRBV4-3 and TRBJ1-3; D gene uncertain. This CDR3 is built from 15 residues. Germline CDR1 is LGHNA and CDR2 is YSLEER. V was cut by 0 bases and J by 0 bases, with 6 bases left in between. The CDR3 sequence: CASSQEGSSGNTIYF. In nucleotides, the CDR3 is TGCGCCAGCAGCCAAGAGGGCAGCTCTGGAAACACCATATATTTT.

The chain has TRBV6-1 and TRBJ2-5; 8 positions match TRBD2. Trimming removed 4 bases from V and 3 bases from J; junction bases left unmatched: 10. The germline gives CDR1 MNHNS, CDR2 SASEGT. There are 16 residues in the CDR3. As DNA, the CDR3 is TGTGCCAGCAGTGCGGTCGGGGGGGCAATCGAAGAGACCCAGTACTTC. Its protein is CASSAVGGAIEETQYF.

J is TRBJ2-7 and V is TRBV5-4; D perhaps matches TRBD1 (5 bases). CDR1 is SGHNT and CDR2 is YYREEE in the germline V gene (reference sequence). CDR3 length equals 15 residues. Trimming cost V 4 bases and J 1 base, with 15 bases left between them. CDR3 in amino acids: CASSPVDRLSYEQYF. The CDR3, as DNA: TGTGCCAGCAGCCCCGTCGACAGATTATCCTACGAGCAGTACTTC. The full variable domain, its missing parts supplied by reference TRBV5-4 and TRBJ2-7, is ETGVTQSPTHLIKTRGQQVTLRCSSQSGHNTVSWYQQALGQGPQFIFQYYREEENGRGNFPPRFSGLQFPNYSSELNVNALELDDSALYLCASSPVDRLSYEQYFGPGTRLTVT.

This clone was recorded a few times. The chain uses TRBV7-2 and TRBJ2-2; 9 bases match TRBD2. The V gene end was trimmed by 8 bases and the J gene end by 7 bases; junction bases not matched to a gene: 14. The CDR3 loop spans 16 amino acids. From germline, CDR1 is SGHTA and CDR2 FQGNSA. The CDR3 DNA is TGTGCCAGCGAGCCTGGTGCGGGGGGGCGAGGCGGGGAGCTGTTTTTT. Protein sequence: CASEPGAGGRGGELFF. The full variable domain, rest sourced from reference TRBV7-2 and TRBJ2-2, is GAGVSQSPSNKVTEKGKDVELRCDPISGHTALYWYRQSLGQGLEFLIYFQGNSAPDKSGLPSDRFSAERTGGSVSTLTIQRTQQEDSAVYLCASEPGAGGRGGELFFGEGSRLTVL.

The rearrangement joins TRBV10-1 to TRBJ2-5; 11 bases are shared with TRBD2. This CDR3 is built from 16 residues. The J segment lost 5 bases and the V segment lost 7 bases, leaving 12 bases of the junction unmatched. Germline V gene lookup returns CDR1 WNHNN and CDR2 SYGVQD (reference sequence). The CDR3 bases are TGCGCCAGCAATATAATAGCGGGAGGGACGTGGGAGACCCAGTACTTC. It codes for CASNIIAGGTWETQYF.

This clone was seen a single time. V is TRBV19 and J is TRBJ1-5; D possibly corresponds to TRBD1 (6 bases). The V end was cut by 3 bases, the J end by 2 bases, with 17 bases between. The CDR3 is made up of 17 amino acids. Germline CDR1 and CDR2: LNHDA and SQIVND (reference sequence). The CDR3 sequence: CASSIPLDSDGNQPQHF. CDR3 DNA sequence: TGTGCCAGTAGTATCCCCCTGGACAGTGATGGCAATCAGCCCCAGCATTTT.

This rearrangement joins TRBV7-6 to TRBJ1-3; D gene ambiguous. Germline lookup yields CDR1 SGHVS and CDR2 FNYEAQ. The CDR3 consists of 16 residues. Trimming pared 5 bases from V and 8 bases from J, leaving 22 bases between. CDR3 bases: TGTGCCAGCAGCCCCCACAGACCGTCACTCGGGGACACCATATATTTT. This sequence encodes CASSPHRPSLGDTIYF.

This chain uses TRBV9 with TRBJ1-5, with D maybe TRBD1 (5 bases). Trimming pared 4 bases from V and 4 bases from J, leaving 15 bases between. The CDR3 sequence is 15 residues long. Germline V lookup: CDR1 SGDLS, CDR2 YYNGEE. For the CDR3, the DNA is TGTGCCAGCAGCCCCCGGGCCCAGGGAAATCAGCCCCAGCATTTT. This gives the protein CASSPRAQGNQPQHF.

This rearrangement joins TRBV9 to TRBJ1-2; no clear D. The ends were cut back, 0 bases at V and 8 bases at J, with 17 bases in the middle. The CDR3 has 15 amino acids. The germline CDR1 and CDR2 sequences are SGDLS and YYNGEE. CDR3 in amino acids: CASSVGSGSPGGYTF. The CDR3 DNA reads TGTGCCAGCAGCGTAGGGTCAGGAAGCCCCGGCGGCTACACCTTC.

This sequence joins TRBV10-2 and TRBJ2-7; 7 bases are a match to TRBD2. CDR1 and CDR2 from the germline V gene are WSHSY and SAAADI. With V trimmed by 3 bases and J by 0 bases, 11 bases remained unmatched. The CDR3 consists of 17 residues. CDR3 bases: TGCGCCAGCAGTGATCGGAAATTCCGACTAGCCTCCTACGAGCAGTACTTC. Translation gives CASSDRKFRLASYEQYF.

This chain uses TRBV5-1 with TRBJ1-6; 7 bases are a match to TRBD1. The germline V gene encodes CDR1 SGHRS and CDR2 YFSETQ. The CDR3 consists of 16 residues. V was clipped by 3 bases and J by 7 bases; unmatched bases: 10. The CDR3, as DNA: TGCGCCAGCAGCTGGGGACTCGACAGGGAAAATTCACCCCTCCACTTT. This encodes CASSWGLDRENSPLHF.

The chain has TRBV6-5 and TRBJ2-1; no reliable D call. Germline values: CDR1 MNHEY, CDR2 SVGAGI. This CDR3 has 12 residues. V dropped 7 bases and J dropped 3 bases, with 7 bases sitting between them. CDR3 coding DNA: TGTGCCAGCATGAACAGCTACAATGAGCAGTTCTTC. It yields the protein CASMNSYNEQFF.

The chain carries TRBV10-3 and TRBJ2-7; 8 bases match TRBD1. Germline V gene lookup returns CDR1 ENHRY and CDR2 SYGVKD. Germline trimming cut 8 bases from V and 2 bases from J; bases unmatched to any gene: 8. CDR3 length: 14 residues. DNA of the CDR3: TGTGCCATCGGACAGGGTAATTGGGCCTACGAGCAGTACTTC. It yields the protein CAIGQGNWAYEQYF.

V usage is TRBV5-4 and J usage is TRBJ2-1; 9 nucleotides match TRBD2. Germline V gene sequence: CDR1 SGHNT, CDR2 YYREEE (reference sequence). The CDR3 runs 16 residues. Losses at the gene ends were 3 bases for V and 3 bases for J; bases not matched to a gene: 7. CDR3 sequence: CASSSLAGSVYNEQFF. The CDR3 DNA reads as TGTGCCAGCAGCTCTCTAGCGGGGTCGGTCTACAATGAGCAGTTCTTC.

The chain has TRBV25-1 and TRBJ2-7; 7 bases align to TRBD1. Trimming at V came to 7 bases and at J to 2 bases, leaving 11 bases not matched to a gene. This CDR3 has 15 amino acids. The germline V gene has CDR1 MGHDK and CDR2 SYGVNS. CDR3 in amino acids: CASTATQGETYEQYF. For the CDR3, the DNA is TGTGCCAGCACTGCCACCCAGGGGGAAACCTACGAGCAGTACTTC.

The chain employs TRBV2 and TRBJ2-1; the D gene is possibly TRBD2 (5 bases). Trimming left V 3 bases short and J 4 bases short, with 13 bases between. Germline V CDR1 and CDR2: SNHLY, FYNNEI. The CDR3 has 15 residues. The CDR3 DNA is TGTGCCAGCAGTGAGCGTCTAGCTAGTTACAATGAGCAGTTCTTC. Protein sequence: CASSERLASYNEQFF. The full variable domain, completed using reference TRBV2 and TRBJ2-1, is EPEVTQTPSHQVTQMGQEVILRCVPISNHLYFYWYRQILGQKVEFLVSFYNNEISEKSEIFDDQFSVERPDGSNFTLKIRSTKLEDSAMYFCASSERLASYNEQFFGPGTRLTVL.

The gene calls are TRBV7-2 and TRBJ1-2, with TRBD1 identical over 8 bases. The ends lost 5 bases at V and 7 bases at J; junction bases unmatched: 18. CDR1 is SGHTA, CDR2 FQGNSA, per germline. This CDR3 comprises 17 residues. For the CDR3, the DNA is TGTGCCAGCAGCCCCCGGGTTCAGGGGGCGAAGTCTGTTGGCTACACCTTC. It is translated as CASSPRVQGAKSVGYTF.

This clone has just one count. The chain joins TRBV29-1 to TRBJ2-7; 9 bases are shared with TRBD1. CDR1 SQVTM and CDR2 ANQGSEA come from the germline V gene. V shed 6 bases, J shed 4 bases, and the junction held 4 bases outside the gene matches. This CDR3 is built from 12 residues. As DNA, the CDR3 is TGCAGCGTCGGGACAGGGAAGTACGAGCAGTACTTC. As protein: CSVGTGKYEQYF.

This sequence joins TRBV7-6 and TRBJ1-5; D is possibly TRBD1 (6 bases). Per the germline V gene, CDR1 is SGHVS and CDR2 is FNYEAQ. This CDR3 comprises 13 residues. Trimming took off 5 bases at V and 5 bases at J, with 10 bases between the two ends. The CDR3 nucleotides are TGTGCCAGCAGCGAGGACAGACATCAGCCCCAGCATTTT. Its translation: CASSEDRHQPQHF.

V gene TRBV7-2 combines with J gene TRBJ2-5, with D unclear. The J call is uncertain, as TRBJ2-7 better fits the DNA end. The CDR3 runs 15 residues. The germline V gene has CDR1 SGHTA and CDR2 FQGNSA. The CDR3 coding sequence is TGTGCCAGCAGCTTAACGGTTCTACCTTCCTACGAGCAGTACTTC. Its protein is CASSLTVLPSYEQYF.

CDR3 DNA: TGTGCCAGCAGTTTATTAGTCGGGTACGAGCAGTACTTC. Translation gives CASSLLVGYEQYF. The chain couples TRBV27 to TRBJ2-7; unclear D gene. V shed 1 base and J shed 4 bases, with 8 bases lying between them. The V gene's germline CDR1 is MNHEY and CDR2 SMNVEV (reference sequence). The CDR3 loop spans 13 amino acids.

This CDR3 reads CAISDLSGRAENEQFF. Here the CDR3 DNA reads TGTGCCATCAGCGACCTTAGCGGGAGAGCGGAAAATGAGCAGTTCTTC. The chain couples TRBV10-3 to TRBJ2-1; 9 positions match TRBD2. V shed 6 bases and J 7 bases; nucleotides not matched to a gene: 13. Germline V gives CDR1 ENHRY, CDR2 SYGVKD. The CDR3 totals 16 residues.

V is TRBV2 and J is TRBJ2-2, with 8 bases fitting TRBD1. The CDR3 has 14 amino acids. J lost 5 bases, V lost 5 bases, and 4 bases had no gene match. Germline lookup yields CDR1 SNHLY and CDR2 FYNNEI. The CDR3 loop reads CASSQGAQTGELFF. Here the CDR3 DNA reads TGTGCCAGCAGTCAGGGGGCTCAGACCGGGGAGCTGTTTTTT.

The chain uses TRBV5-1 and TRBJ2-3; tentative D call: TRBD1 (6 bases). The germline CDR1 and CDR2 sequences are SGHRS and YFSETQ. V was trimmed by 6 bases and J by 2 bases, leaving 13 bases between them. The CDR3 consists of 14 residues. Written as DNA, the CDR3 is TGCGCCAGCAAAGGGCCAGGGGTCACAGATACGCAGTATTTT. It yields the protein CASKGPGVTDTQYF.

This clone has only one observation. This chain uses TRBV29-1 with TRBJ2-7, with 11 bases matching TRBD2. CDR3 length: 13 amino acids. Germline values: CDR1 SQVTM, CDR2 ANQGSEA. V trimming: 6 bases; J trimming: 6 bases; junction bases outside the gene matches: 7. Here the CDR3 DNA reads TGCAGCGTGAGCATAGCGGGAGGGCTCGAGCAGTACTTC. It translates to CSVSIAGGLEQYF.